This is a list of T cell receptor beta chains from one sample in a study of early T cells in non-severe SARS-CoV-2 infection. Each CDR3 protein is one row after TCRdb ran MiXCR on the 5' RACE reads. The sample shows tens of thousands of distinct CDR3 sequences, around 5.6% of them seen only once. The sample taken for sequencing was whole blood. The source of these receptors is an adult who was a healthcare worker with PCR-confirmed SARS-CoV-2 infection or an uninfected control (not recorded which). Each CDR3 is given with its conserved first and last residue. The order of the fields is V gene, clone size, J gene, D gene, CDR3 protein, CDR3 DNA. The D gene is left open where the match is weak. Expanded clones get a size class; other rows say once, few or many, or leave the size out.

TRBV20-1	few	TRBJ2-3	NA	CSAISSSGSQRTDTQYF	TGCAGTGCTATATCATCGTCGGGGAGTCAACGCACAGATACGCAGTATTTT
TRBV10-1	many	TRBJ2-6	NA	CASSPMSGANVLTF	TGCGCCAGCTCCCCCATGTCTGGGGCCAACGTCCTGACTTTC
TRBV6-6	many	TRBJ1-3	NA	CASSYSGAYSPGNTIYF	TGTGCCAGCAGTTACTCGGGGGCTTACAGTCCTGGAAACACCATATATTTT
TRBV11-1	many	TRBJ2-5	NA	CASSFTQGQETQYF	TGTGCCAGCAGCTTCACGCAGGGACAAGAGACCCAGTACTTC
TRBV29-1	many	TRBJ2-1	NA	CSSRVGPDEQFF	TGCAGCTCACGGGTCGGGCCGGATGAGCAGTTCTTC
TRBV12-3/TRBV12-4	many	TRBJ1-1	TRBD1	CASNPGTGRAFF	TGTGCCAGCAACCCCGGGACAGGGAGAGCTTTCTTT
TRBV11-2	many	TRBJ2-7	NA	CASSPQSSYEQYF	TGTGCCAGCAGCCCCCAAAGCTCCTACGAGCAGTACTTC
TRBV27	many	TRBJ1-5	NA	CASSSANSNQPQHF	TGTGCCAGCAGTTCGGCAAATAGCAATCAGCCCCAGCATTTT
TRBV10-1	many	TRBJ2-7	NA	CASTREVGLREQYF	TGCGCCAGCACGAGGGAAGTGGGGTTGAGGGAGCAGTACTTC
TRBV13	many	TRBJ1-1	NA	CASSFLIEAFF	TGTGCCAGCAGCTTTCTAATTGAAGCTTTCTTT
TRBV2	many	TRBJ1-2	TRBD1	CASRAGPAGQVLEGYGYTF	TGTGCCAGCAGGGCGGGTCCAGCGGGACAGGTCCTAGAGGGCTATGGCTACACCTTC
TRBV25-1	many	TRBJ1-2	NA	CASSELGGANYGYTF	TGTGCCAGCAGTGAACTGGGGGGGGCTAACTATGGCTACACCTTC
TRBV25-1	few	TRBJ2-3	TRBD2	CASRNSGGITDTQYF	TGTGCCAGCAGGAATAGCGGGGGAATCACAGATACGCAGTATTTT
TRBV7-6	NA	TRBJ2-7	TRBD1	CASSLGPPQGGDEQYF	TGTGCCAGCAGCTTAGGGCCCCCACAGGGGGGAGACGAGCAGTACTTC
TRBV7-7	NA	TRBJ1-2	NA	CASRTTAVEGYGYTF	TGTGCCAGCAGGACCACAGCCGTTGAAGGCTATGGCTACACCTTC
TRBV7-2	NA	TRBJ1-5	NA	CASSPQRGQPQHF	TGTGCCAGCAGCCCTCAACGGGGTCAGCCCCAGCATTTT
TRBV6-2/TRBV6-3	many	TRBJ1-1	NA	CASSPTRNTEAFF	TGTGCCAGCAGTCCAACCAGGAACACTGAAGCTTTCTTT
TRBV7-2	NA	TRBJ2-2	NA	CASSLALSGELFF	TGTGCCAGCAGCTTAGCTTTGTCCGGGGAGCTGTTTTTT
TRBV5-4	few	TRBJ2-3	NA	CASSFNSMGTDTQYF	TGTGCCAGCAGCTTTAATAGCATGGGCACAGATACGCAGTATTTT
TRBV5-4	NA	TRBJ2-7	NA	CASSSPAGEQYF	TGTGCCAGCAGCTCCCCGGCGGGGGAGCAGTACTTC
TRBV6-1	NA	TRBJ2-1	NA	CASQWAFTDEQFF	TGTGCCAGCCAGTGGGCGTTCACCGATGAGCAGTTCTTC
TRBV20-1	many	TRBJ1-3	TRBD1	CSASTGDTIYF	TGCAGTGCTTCCACAGGGGACACCATATATTTT
TRBV18	many	TRBJ1-1	NA	CASSFSENTEAFF	TGTGCCAGCTCGTTTTCGGAGAACACTGAAGCTTTCTTT
TRBV6-5	many	TRBJ2-2	NA	CASSYSWGDTGELFF	TGTGCCAGCAGTTACTCGTGGGGGGACACCGGGGAGCTGTTTTTT
TRBV6-5	many	TRBJ2-2	TRBD2	CASSPGTSGVRSNTGELFF	TGTGCCAGCAGTCCCGGGACTAGCGGAGTGCGTAGCAACACCGGGGAGCTGTTTTTT
TRBV2	many	TRBJ1-1	NA	CASRKESTHTEAFF	TGTGCCAGCAGGAAGGAAAGTACCCACACTGAAGCTTTCTTT
TRBV4-3	many	TRBJ1-4	NA	CASSQARGQGEKLFF	TGCGCCAGCAGCCAAGCACGGGGTCAGGGTGAAAAACTGTTTTTT
TRBV7-2	many	TRBJ2-5	NA	CASSPQGGRVQTQYF	TGTGCCAGCAGCCCCCAAGGGGGGCGAGTACAGACCCAGTACTTC
TRBV24-1	many	TRBJ2-1	TRBD2	CATSDLAGSDWEQFF	TGTGCCACCAGTGACCTAGCGGGGAGCGACTGGGAGCAGTTCTTC
TRBV11-1	NA	TRBJ2-1	NA	CASRPDLTSYNEQFF	TGTGCCAGCAGACCAGACCTTACCTCCTACAATGAGCAGTTCTTC
TRBV2	many	TRBJ1-5	TRBD1	CASSEWDRGPLHF	TGTGCCAGCAGTGAATGGGACAGGGGACCTCTGCATTTT
TRBV6-6	few	TRBJ2-1	TRBD2	CASSPGGGFEQFF	TGTGCCAGCAGTCCGGGAGGGGGTTTTGAGCAGTTCTTC
TRBV6-2/TRBV6-3	many	TRBJ2-7	NA	CATRVRRGEQYF	TGTGCCACGAGGGTTCGAAGGGGCGAGCAGTACTTC
TRBV10-2	NA	TRBJ2-2	NA	CASTLGANTGELFF	TGCGCCAGCACCCTAGGGGCTAACACCGGGGAGCTGTTTTTT
TRBV14	many	TRBJ2-2	TRBD1	CASSLRRGQASNTGELFF	TGTGCCAGCAGCCTTCGCCGTGGACAGGCCTCGAACACCGGGGAGCTGTTTTTT
TRBV6-1	many	TRBJ2-5	NA	CASRKRQGIGETQYF	TGTGCCAGCAGAAAGAGGCAGGGGATCGGTGAGACCCAGTACTTC
TRBV15	few	TRBJ1-5	TRBD1	CATTGGPHQPQHF	TGTGCCACGACAGGGGGCCCCCATCAGCCCCAGCATTTT
TRBV6-5	many	TRBJ2-3	NA	CASSRVAGISTDTQYF	TGTGCCAGCAGTAGAGTCGCAGGCATTAGCACAGATACGCAGTATTTT
TRBV20-1	many	TRBJ2-7	NA	CSATLASPYEQYF	TGCAGTGCTACCCTAGCGAGTCCCTACGAGCAGTACTTC
TRBV18	NA	TRBJ2-7	TRBD2	CASSASSGGAYEQYF	TGTGCCAGCTCAGCCTCTAGCGGGGGGGCCTACGAGCAGTACTTC
TRBV27	NA	TRBJ2-6	TRBD2	CASRRGEPGANVLTF	TGTGCCAGCAGGCGGGGGGAGCCTGGGGCCAACGTCCTGACTTTC
TRBV7-9	many	TRBJ1-1	NA	CASSFRGGTEAFF	TGTGCCAGCAGCTTCAGGGGCGGAACTGAAGCTTTCTTT
TRBV12-3/TRBV12-4	many	TRBJ2-1	TRBD2	CASSSYSGGAYNEQFF	TGTGCCAGCAGTTCCTATAGCGGGGGGGCCTACAATGAGCAGTTCTTC
TRBV7-2	many	TRBJ2-1	TRBD2	CASSLPRGTSGGEQFF	TGTGCCAGCAGCCTTCCCCGCGGGACTAGTGGCGGTGAGCAGTTCTTC
TRBV7-8	large	TRBJ2-3	NA	CASSQTSDLTDTQYF	TGTGCCAGCAGCCAGACGAGCGACCTCACAGATACGCAGTATTTT
TRBV12-3/TRBV12-4	few	TRBJ1-2	NA	CASRQINRANYGYTF	TGTGCCAGCAGACAGATTAATCGAGCTAACTATGGCTACACCTTC
TRBV29-1	many	TRBJ2-3	NA	CSVDGMAGRTDTQYF	TGCAGCGTTGATGGAATGGCGGGGCGCACAGATACGCAGTATTTT
TRBV24-1	many	TRBJ2-3	NA	CATSDPRGGTDTQYF	TGTGCCACCAGTGACCCTCGGGGAGGCACAGATACGCAGTATTTT
TRBV7-9	many	TRBJ1-2	NA	CASRTIGGTSYGYTF	TGTGCCAGCAGGACTATCGGAGGGACGAGCTATGGCTACACCTTC
TRBV7-9	many	TRBJ1-6	NA	CASSLWRGGILNSPLHF	TGTGCCAGCAGCTTATGGCGCGGGGGGATACTTAATTCACCCCTCCACTTT